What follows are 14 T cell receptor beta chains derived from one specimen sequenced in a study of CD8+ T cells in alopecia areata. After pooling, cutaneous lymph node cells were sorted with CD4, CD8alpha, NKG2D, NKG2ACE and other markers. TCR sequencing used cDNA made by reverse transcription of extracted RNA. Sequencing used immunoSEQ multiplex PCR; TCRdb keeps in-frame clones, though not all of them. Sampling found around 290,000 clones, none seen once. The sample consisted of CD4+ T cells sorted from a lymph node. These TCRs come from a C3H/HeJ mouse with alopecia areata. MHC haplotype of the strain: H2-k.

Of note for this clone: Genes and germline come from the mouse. CDR3 bases read: TGTGCCTGGAGCCCAGACTGGTCTAACTATGCT. Amino acid sequence: CAWSPDWSNYA. Given in full, the CDR3 is CAWSPDWSNYAEQFF. This rearrangement joins TRBV31 to TRBJ2-1, with D maybe TRBD2 (6 bases). The read comes to an end 4 residues before the CDR3 does, leaving the germline J gene to fill in the end. CDR1 is GKSSPN, CDR2 SITVG, per germline. The CDR3 is 15 amino acids. The ends were cut back, 3 bases at V and 0 bases at J, with 12 bases in the middle.

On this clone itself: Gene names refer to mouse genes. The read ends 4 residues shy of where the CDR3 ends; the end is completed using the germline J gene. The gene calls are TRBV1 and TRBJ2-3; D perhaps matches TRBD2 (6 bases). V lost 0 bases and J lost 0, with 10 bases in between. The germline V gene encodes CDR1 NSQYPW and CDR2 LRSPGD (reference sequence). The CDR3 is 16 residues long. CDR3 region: CTCSADPGTSAETLYF. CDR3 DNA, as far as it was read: TGCACCTGCAGTGCAGATCCTGGGACTAGTGCAGAA.

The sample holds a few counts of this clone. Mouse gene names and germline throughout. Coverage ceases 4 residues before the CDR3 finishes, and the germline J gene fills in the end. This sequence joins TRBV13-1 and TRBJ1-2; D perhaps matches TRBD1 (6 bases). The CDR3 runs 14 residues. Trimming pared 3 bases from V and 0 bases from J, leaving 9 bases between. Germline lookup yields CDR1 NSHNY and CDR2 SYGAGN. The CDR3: CASSVGQPNSDYTF. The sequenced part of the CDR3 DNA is TGTGCCAGCAGTGTGGGACAACCAAACTCC.

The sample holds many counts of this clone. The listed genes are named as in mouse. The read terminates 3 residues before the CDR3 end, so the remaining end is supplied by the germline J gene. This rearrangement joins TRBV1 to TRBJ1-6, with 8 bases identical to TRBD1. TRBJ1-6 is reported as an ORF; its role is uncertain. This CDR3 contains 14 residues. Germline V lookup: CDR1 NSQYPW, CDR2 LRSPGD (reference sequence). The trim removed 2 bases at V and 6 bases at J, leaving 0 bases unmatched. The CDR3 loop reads CTCSAQGANSPLYF. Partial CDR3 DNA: TGCACCTGCAGTGCACAGGGGGCTAATTCGCCC.

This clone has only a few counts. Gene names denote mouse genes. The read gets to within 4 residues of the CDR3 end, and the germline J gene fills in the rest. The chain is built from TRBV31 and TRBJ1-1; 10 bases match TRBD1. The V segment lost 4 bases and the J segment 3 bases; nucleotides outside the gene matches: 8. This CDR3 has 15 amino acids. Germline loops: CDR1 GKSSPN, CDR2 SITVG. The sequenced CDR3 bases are TGTGCCTGGACGCCGGGACAGGGGCGGGACACA. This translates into CAWTPGQGRDT. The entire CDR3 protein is CAWTPGQGRDTEVFF.

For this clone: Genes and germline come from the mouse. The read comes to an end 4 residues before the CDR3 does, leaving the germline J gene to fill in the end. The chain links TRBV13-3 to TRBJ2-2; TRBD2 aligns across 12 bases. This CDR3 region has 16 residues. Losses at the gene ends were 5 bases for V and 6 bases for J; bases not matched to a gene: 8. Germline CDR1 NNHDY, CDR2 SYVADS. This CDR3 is CASRRLGGRIAGQLYF. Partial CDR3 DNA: TGTGCCAGCAGAAGACTGGGGGGGCGCATCGCCGGG.

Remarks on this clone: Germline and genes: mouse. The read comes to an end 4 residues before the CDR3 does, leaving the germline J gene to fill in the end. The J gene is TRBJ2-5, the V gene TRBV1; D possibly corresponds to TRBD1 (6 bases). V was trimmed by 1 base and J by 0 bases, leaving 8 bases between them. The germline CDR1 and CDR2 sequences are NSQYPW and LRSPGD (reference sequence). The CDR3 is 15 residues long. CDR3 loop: CTCSAGTANQDTQYF. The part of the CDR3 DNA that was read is TGCACCTGCAGTGCAGGGACAGCTAACCAAGAC. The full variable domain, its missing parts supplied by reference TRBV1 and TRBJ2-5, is VTLLEQNPRWRLVPRGQAVNLRCILKNSQYPWMSWYQQDLQKQLQWLFTLRSPGDKEVKSLPGADYLATRVTDTELRLQVANMSQGRTLYCTCSAGTANQDTQYFGPGTRLLVL.

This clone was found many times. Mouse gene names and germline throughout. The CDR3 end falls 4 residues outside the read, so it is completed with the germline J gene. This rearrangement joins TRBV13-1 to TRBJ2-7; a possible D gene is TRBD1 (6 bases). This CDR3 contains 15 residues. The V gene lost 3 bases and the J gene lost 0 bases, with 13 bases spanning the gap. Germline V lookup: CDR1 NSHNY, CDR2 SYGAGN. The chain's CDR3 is CASSVPGQISYEQYF. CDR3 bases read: TGTGCCAGCAGTGTCCCGGGACAAATCTCCTAT.

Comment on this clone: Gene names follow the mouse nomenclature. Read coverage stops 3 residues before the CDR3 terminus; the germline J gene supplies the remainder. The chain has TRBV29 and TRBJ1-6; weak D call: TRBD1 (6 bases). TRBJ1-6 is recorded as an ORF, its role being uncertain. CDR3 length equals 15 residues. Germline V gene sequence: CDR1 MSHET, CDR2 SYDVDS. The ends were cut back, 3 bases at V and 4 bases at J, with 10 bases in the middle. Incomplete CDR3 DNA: TGTGCTAGCAGTTTCCCCAGGGGTTATAATTCGCCC. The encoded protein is CASSFPRGYNSP. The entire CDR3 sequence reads CASSFPRGYNSPLYF.

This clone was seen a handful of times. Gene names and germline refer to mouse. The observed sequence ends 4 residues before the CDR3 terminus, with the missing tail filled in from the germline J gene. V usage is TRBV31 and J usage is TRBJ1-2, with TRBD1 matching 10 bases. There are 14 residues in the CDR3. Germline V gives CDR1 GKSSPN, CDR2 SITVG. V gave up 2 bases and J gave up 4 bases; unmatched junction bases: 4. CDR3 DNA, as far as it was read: TGTGCCTGGAGTGAGACAGGGGGCTCCTCC. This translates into CAWSETGGSS. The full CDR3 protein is CAWSETGGSSDYTF.

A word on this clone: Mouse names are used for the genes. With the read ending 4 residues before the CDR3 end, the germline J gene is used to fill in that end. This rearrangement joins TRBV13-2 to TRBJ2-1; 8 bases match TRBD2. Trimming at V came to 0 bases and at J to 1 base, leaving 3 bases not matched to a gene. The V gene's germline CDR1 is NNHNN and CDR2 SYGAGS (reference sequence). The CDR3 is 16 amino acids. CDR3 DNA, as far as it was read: TGTGCCAGCGGTGATGCGGGACTGGCAAACTATGCT. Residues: CASGDAGLANYA. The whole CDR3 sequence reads CASGDAGLANYAEQFF.

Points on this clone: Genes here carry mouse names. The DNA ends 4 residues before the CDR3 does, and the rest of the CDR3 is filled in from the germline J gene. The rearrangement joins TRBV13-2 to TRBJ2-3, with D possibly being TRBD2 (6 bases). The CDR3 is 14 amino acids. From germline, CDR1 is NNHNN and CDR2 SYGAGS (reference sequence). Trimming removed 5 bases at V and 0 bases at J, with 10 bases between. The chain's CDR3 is CASGPTGSAETLYF. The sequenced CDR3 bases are TGTGCCAGCGGCCCGACTGGTAGTGCAGAA.

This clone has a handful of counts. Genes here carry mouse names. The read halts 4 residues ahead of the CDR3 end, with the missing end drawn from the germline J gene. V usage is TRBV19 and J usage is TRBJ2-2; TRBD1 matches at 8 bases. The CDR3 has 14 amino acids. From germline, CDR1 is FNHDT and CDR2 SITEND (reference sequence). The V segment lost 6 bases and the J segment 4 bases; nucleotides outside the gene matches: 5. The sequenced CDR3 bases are TGTGCCAGCACCCGGACAGGGCCCACCGGG. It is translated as CASTRTGPTG. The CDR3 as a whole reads CASTRTGPTGQLYF.

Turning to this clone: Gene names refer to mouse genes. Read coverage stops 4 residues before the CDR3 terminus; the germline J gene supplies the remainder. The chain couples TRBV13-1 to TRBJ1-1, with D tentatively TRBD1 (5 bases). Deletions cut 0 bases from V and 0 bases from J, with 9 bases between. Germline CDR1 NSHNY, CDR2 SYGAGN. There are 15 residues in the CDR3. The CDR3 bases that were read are TGTGCCAGCAGTGATGCTGGCAGGGCAAACACA. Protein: CASSDAGRANT. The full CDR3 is CASSDAGRANTEVFF.